This paragraph reports one T cell receptor (beta chain). The target antigen is unknown. Unique molecular identifiers were used to barcode this TCRbeta library. In TCRdb, the PCR reads were re-called with MiXCR into one record per CDR3 protein. The sample holds 250,000 to 400,000 distinct CDR3 sequences, 20% to 30% seen once. The sample belongs to a study of T-cell reconstitution after alpha-beta-depleted transplantation in children. Study findings and constraints: Once a year had passed after transplant, T-cell counts and diversity came mostly from newly produced T cells. As was reported, about two months after transplant, alpha-beta T cells came from several hundred expanded graft clones. The high TCRbeta diversity at day 60 in some patients came from surviving recipient T cells and thymic progenitors.

Sequencing was performed on PBMCs, mostly from graft donor cells, taken 180 days after TCRalphabeta/CD19-depleted stem cell transplant. This clonotype was sampled from a male patient younger than 18 who had a stem cell transplant for acute lymphoblastic leukemia, so the T cells may come from the graft donor.

CDR3 nucleotide sequence: TGCAGCGTTGTCGGGGGCCTGAACACCGGGGAGCTGTTTTTT. Translated: CSVVGGLNTGELFF. The rearrangement uses TRBV29-1 and TRBJ2-2; the D call may be TRBD1 or TRBD2 (6 bases each). CDR3 length equals 14 residues. Trimming shortened V by 4 bases and J by 1 base, and 10 bases separated the two germline ends. Germline-derived CDR1 and CDR2 are SQVTM and ANQGSEA.